The clone carrying this T cell receptor beta chain was detected once. What it recognizes is unknown. The sample originates from a study of PD-1 blockade in classical Hodgkin lymphoma. Across the study: Patients were infused with nivolumab 3 mg/kg every 2 weeks. Study-wide points: Nivolumab starters within 1 year of ASCT were excluded. CD8+ TCR diversity did not rise significantly by C4D1, unlike CD4+. Prior to therapy, complete responders displayed diversity much like that of newly diagnosed patients.

The repertoire was sequenced with immunoSEQ multiplex PCR; TCRdb's copy has only in-frame clones and lacks some. The table includes about 94,000 clones, 75% to 90% detected once. V lost 0 bases and J lost 6, with 9 bases in between. CDR3 length: 14 amino acids. Germline lookup yields CDR1 SGDLS and CDR2 YYNGEE. There was relapse after autologous stem cell transplantation in every patient, and there was variation in brentuximab vedotin exposure. This receptor was taken from a human donor with classical Hodgkin lymphoma. The chain uses TRBV9 and TRBJ1-4; D is perhaps TRBD1 (5 bases). The input for sequencing was peripheral blood mononuclear cells (PBMCs), taken before the second cycle of nivolumab. The CDR3 DNA reads as TGTGCCAGCAGCGTAGGCGGGGGTGATGAAAAACTGTTTTTT. Protein product: CASSVGGGDEKLFF.